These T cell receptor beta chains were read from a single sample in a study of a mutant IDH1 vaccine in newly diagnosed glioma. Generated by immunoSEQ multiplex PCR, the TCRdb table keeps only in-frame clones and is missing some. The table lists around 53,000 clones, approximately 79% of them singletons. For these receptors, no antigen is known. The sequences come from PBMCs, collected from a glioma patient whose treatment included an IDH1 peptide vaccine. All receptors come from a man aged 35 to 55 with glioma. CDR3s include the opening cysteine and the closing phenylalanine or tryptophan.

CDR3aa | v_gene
CATTGGQETQYF | TRBV10-3
CASSGQGRTGELFF | TRBV10-2
CASSLEAGDQHF | TRBV7-9
CASSLFSEGHSPLHF | TRBV5-1
CASSEEDSSAGPQHF | TRBV2
CASSYLPGQGNTEAFF | TRBV6-5
CASSQGTRGRYGYTF | TRBV4-1
CASSISPAGGTSGYTF | TRBV19
CASSRGVNYGYTF | TRBV23-1
CASTSNRGTQFF | TRBV5-1
CAWSRGVYRGTGNTIYF | TRBV30
CASRSGTVGNTDTQYF | TRBV4-2
CASSFSSGANVLTF | TRBV13
CAWSVGGGPYEQYF | TRBV30
CASSSGTSGDYEQYF | TRBV6-6
CASSQGTSGGFFYEQYF | TRBV4-2
CASSQDVTALNTEAFF | TRBV4-1
CAWSGTGKHEQYF | TRBV30
CASSTDGYGYTF | TRBV2
CAWSVGGANVLTF | TRBV30
CASSDDDRAYSGNTIYF | TRBV10-1
CASSLRPDEKLFF | TRBV7-7
CAFSGRVVNYGYTF | TRBV30
CASSYSGEATEAFF | TRBV6-6
CASRGGGDSYNSPLHF | TRBV6-1
CASSLFQTDNQPQHF | TRBV28
CASSRGTDPNYGYTF | TRBV4-1
CASSPSRGGTEAFF | TRBV2
CASSYTRSGEQYF | TRBV6-5